The text below deals with one T cell receptor (gamma chain). The sample contains more than one DNA sequence encoding this CDR3. The sample belongs to a study of gamma-delta chains in newborns, infants, children. Overall study context: Polyclonal expansion of innate γδ T cells after birth follows microbial exposure.

TCRdb reanalysed the reads with CATT. The sample holds more than 2,500 gamma-chain clones, approximately 24% seen once. The junction had 4 bases not matched to a gene; V was cut back by 5 bases and J by 6 bases. Germline values: CDR1 GITISATS, CDR2 ISYDGTV (reference sequence). The CDR3 loop spans 15 amino acids. The sequence was collected from a child who was a newborn, infant or young child, either healthy, febrile or measles-vaccinated (not recorded which). Sequencing input: blood. The rearrangement uses TRGV9 and TRGJP. CDR3 coding DNA: TGTGCCTTGTGGGGTAGAGAGTTGGGCAAAAAAATCAAGGTATTT. Its protein product is CALWGRELGKKIKVF.